This T cell receptor (beta chain) is from a study of spatial heterogeneity in lung cancer. About the study: The average count in raw reads for each unique TCR and UMI combination exceeded nine appearances.

This clonotype counts as medium-sized. The antigen is undetermined. This CDR3 has 12 residues. Trimming took 6 bases from V and 8 from J, leaving 14 bases between them. Germline V gives CDR1 SQVTM, CDR2 ANQGSEA. TCRdb passed the 5' RACE reads through MiXCR, listing each CDR3 protein once. The table includes some 3,500 distinct CDR3 sequences, more than 15% detected once. The time point here: sample taken at primary tumor resection. Whole-study findings and limits: Mutation tallies in tumors tracked expanded intratumoral alpha and beta TCR counts.

The material sequenced was lung tumor tissue, taken at surgery. This TCR was sampled from a male donor with early-stage non-small cell lung cancer. The chain employs TRBV29-1 and TRBJ2-4; tentatively, D is TRBD1 (8 bases). The CDR3 loop reads CSVRTGRDIQYF. The CDR3 region has the DNA TGCAGCGTCCGGACAGGGAGGGACATTCAGTACTTC.